The TCR beta chain under discussion was sequenced for a study of PD-1 blockade in mismatch repair-deficient tumors. Clones were read by immunoSEQ multiplex PCR, and TCRdb kept only the in-frame ones, dropping some. This repertoire shows about 34,000 clones, about 85% found once; its top ten account for roughly 3.5%. PCR or immunohistochemistry showed mismatch repair deficiency in every enrolled patient. Three pembrolizumab responders had their TCRs sequenced. Germline V gene sequence: CDR1 SGHAT, CDR2 FQNNGV. This CDR3 spans 13 amino acids. Germline trimming cut 8 bases from V and 3 bases from J; bases unmatched to any gene: 7.

V is TRBV11-2 and J is TRBJ2-7, with 7 positions matching TRBD2. The TCR sequence derives from an adult with mismatch repair-deficient cancer. Sample: PBMCs, taken around 6 weeks after starting pembrolizumab. CDR3 amino acids: CASRDYRFYEQYF. CDR3 coding DNA: TGTGCCAGCCGGGACTACCGATTCTACGAGCAGTACTTC.